A selection of T cell receptor beta chains follows, all from one sample in a study of a mutant IDH1 vaccine in newly diagnosed glioma. Assay used: immunoSEQ multiplex PCR; TCRdb lists only in-frame clones, some missing. The data contain tens of thousands of clones, around three fifths of them singletons. Their recognized antigens are unknown. Sequenced here: peripheral blood mononuclear cells (PBMCs), sampled from a glioma patient whose treatment included an IDH1 peptide vaccine. These receptors originate from a man in his forties with glioma. Some clones in this sample may be carry-over from other donors' samples. Both conserved end residues are part of each CDR3. The order of the fields is clone size, J gene, D gene, V gene, CDR3 protein, CDR3 DNA. D genes are given only for firm matches. The listing skips clone size in some rows; elsewhere it reads once, few, many or a size class.

- TRBJ1-4 TRBD1 TRBV7-9 CASSPGQGGEKLFF TGTGCCAGCAGCCCTGGACAGGGAGGTGAAAAACTGTTTTTT
- TRBJ2-1 - TRBV23-1 CASSPTTAYNEQFF TGCGCCAGCAGTCCGACTACAGCCTACAATGAGCAGTTCTTC
- TRBJ2-7 - TRBV25-1 CASTQNYEQYF TGTGCCAGCACCCAGAACTACGAGCAGTACTTC
- TRBJ1-1 TRBD1 TRBV5-1 CASSGTVQGASEAFF TGCGCCAGCAGCGGAACAGTACAGGGGGCATCTGAAGCTTTCTTT
- TRBJ1-1 - TRBV7-9 CASSRRRGMNTEAFF TGTGCCAGCAGCCGTCGTCGGGGGATGAACACTGAAGCTTTCTTT
- TRBJ1-1 - TRBV5-1 CASSYEGVTEAFF TGCGCCAGCAGCTACGAGGGTGTCACTGAAGCTTTCTTT
- TRBJ2-2 - TRBV19 CASSIIQSTGELFF TGTGCCAGTAGTATAATCCAGTCCACCGGGGAGCTGTTTTTT
- TRBJ2-5 TRBD2 TRBV6-1 CASSEASGGLETQYF TGTGCCAGCAGTGAAGCTAGCGGGGGTTTGGAGACCCAGTACTTC
- TRBJ1-2 - TRBV27 CASSLDGYNYGYTF TGTGCCAGCAGTTTGGACGGTTATAACTATGGCTACACCTTC
- TRBJ2-1 TRBD2 TRBV15 CATSRDRGGRLNEQFF TGTGCCACCAGCAGAGATCGGGGGGGAAGGCTCAATGAGCAGTTCTTC
medium-sized TRBJ2-2 - TRBV11-2 CASSPRTVGTGELFF TGTGCCAGCAGCCCTAGGACAGTGGGCACCGGGGAGCTGTTTTTT
- TRBJ2-7 - TRBV6-1 CASSEARMSYEQYF TGTGCCAGCAGTGAAGCGCGTATGTCCTACGAGCAGTACTTC
- TRBJ2-7 TRBD1 TRBV6-5 CASSYPGGEQYF TGTGCCAGCAGTTATCCAGGGGGCGAGCAGTACTTC
few TRBJ2-2 - TRBV9 CASSVVEQSGELFF TGTGCCAGCAGCGTAGTAGAGCAAAGCGGGGAGCTGTTTTTT
- TRBJ1-2 TRBD1 TRBV25-1 CASSEGTGPYYGYTF TGTGCCAGCAGTGAAGGGACAGGGCCGTACTATGGCTACACCTTC
- TRBJ1-3 - TRBV6-5 CASSGPLSGNTIYF TGTGCCAGCAGTGGTCCGCTCTCTGGAAACACCATATATTTT
few TRBJ1-2 TRBD1 TRBV28 CASTSTGSIYGYTF TGTGCCAGTACTTCGACAGGGAGCATCTATGGCTACACCTTC
- TRBJ2-7 - TRBV4-3 CASSQERGYEQYF TGCGCCAGCAGCCAAGAGCGGGGCTACGAGCAGTACTTC
- TRBJ2-1 - TRBV7-9 CASSPPGDPYNEQFF TGTGCCAGCAGCCCCCCGGGAGACCCCTACAATGAGCAGTTCTTC
- TRBJ2-2 - TRBV4-2 CASSQVAGELFF TGTGCCAGCAGCCAAGTTGCCGGGGAGCTGTTTTTT
once TRBJ1-5 - TRBV5-6 CASSLSPSEGNQPQHF TGTGCCAGCAGCTTGTCTCCGAGTGAGGGCAATCAGCCCCAGCATTTT
- TRBJ2-1 - TRBV20-1 CSAPLNEQFF TGCAGTGCCCCACTCAATGAGCAGTTCTTC
- TRBJ1-5 TRBD1 TRBV19 CASNSHGQGRSQPQHF TGTGCCAGTAACTCGCATGGACAGGGTCGGTCGCAGCCCCAGCATTTT
once TRBJ2-5 - TRBV5-6 CASSLKAGGETQYF TGTGCCAGCAGCTTAAAAGCGGGTGGGGAGACCCAGTACTTC
- TRBJ1-6 TRBD1 TRBV16 CASSQSQGGGSPLHF TGTGCCAGCAGCCAATCACAGGGGGGTGGTTCACCCCTCCACTTT
- TRBJ2-7 TRBD1 TRBV29-1 CSVGTGNEQYF TGCAGCGTGGGGACAGGGAACGAGCAGTACTTC
few TRBJ2-1 - TRBV5-1 CASSLSQFNEQFF TGCGCCAGCAGCTTATCACAGTTCAATGAGCAGTTCTTC
- TRBJ2-1 - TRBV2 CASSLTGDEQFF TGTGCCAGCAGCCTGACTGGGGATGAGCAGTTCTTC
few TRBJ2-2 - TRBV12-5 CASGFGGATNTGELFF TGTGCTAGTGGTTTTGGGGGAGCCACGAACACCGGGGAGCTGTTTTTT
- TRBJ2-5 - TRBV21-1 CASRSRGTGETQYF TGTGCCAGCCGGTCTCGGGGAACGGGAGAGACCCAGTACTTC
- TRBJ1-2 - TRBV7-2 CASSIEPGQRWDYGYTF TGTGCCAGCAGCATCGAGCCGGGACAAAGGTGGGACTATGGCTACACCTTC
- TRBJ2-7 - TRBV6-5 CASSYADGEQYF TGTGCCAGCAGTTACGCGGACGGCGAGCAGTACTTC
- TRBJ1-1 - TRBV27 CASSRGTEAFF TGTGCCAGCAGTCGCGGCACTGAAGCTTTCTTT
- TRBJ1-4 - TRBV18 CASSPSLQGNEKLFF TGTGCCAGCTCACCGTCGTTACAGGGAAATGAAAAACTGTTTTTT
once TRBJ1-1 - TRBV6-1 CASSETGMNTEAFF TGTGCCAGCAGTGAAACAGGGATGAACACTGAAGCTTTCTTT
- TRBJ1-2 - TRBV6-5 CASSYDGQGRYTF TGTGCCAGCAGTTACGACGGCCAAGGGCGCTACACCTTC
- TRBJ2-1 - TRBV6-1 CASSEWDESLREQFF TGTGCCAGCAGTGAATGGGACGAGTCTCTACGAGAGCAGTTCTTC
- TRBJ2-7 TRBD2 TRBV9 CASSVGSGGASYEQYF TGTGCCAGCAGCGTGGGAAGCGGGGGGGCGTCCTACGAGCAGTACTTC
- TRBJ1-1 - TRBV7-8 CASSISIAEAFF TGTGCCAGCAGCATATCTATAGCTGAAGCTTTCTTT
- TRBJ2-7 TRBD1 TRBV6-1 CASREDRVKEQYF TGTGCCAGCAGAGAAGACAGGGTGAAGGAGCAGTACTTC
- TRBJ1-2 - TRBV19 CASSYGRYGYTF TGTGCCAGTAGTTACGGCAGATATGGCTACACCTTC
- TRBJ1-4 - TRBV6-1 CASSDPVPNEKLFF TGTGCCAGCAGTGATCCAGTGCCTAATGAAAAACTGTTTTTT